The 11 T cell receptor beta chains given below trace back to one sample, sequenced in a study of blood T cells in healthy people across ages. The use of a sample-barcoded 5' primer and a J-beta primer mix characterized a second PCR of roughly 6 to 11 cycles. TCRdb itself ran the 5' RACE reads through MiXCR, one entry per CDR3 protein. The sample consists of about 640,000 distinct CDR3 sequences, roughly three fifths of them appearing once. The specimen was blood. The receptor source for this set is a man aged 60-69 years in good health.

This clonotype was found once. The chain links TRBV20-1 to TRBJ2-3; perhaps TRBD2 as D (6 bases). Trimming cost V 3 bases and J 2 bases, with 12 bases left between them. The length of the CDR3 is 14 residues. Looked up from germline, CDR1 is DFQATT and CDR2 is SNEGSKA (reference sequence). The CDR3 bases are TGCAGTGCTAGTTACGGGAGAAACACAGATACGCAGTATTTT. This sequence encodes CSASYGRNTDTQYF.

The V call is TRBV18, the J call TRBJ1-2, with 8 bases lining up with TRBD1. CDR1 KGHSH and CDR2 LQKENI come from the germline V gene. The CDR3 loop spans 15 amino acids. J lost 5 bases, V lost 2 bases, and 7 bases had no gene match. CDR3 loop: CASSPITGGLYGYTF. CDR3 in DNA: TGTGCCAGCTCACCAATTACAGGGGGATTGTATGGCTACACCTTC.

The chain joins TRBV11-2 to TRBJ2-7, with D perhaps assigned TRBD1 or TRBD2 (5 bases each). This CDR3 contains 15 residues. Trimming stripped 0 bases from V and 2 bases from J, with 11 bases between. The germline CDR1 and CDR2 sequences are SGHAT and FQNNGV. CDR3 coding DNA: TGTGCCAGCAGCTTAGATTTCGGGACCACCTACGAGCAGTACTTC. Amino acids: CASSLDFGTTYEQYF.

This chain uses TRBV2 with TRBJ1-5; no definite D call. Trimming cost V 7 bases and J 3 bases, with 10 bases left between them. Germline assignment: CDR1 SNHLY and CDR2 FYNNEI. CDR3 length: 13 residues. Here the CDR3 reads CASMAGYNQPQHF. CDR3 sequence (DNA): TGTGCCAGCATGGCGGGTTACAATCAGCCCCAGCATTTT. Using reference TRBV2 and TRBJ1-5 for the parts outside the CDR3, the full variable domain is EPEVTQTPSHQVTQMGQEVILRCVPISNHLYFYWYRQILGQKVEFLVSFYNNEISEKSEIFDDQFSVERPDGSNFTLKIRSTKLEDSAMYFCASMAGYNQPQHFGDGTRLSIL.

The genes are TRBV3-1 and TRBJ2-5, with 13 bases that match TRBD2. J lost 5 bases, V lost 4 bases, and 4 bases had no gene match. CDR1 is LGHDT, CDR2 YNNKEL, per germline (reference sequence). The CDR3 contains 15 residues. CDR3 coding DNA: TGTGCCAGCAGCCCAAGGGGACTAGCGGGGGAGACCCAGTACTTC. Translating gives CASSPRGLAGETQYF.

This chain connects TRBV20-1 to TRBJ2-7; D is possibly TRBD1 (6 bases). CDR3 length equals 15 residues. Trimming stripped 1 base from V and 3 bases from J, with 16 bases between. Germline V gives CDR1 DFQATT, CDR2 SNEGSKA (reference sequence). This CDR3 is CSARGTGTPVYEQYF. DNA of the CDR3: TGCAGTGCTAGAGGAACAGGGACCCCAGTCTACGAGCAGTACTTC.

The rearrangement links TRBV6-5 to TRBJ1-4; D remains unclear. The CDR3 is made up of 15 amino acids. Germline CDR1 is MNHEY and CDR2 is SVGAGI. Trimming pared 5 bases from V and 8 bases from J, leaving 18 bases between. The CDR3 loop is CASSRRTPVGEKLFF. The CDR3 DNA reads TGTGCCAGCAGTCGAAGGACGCCGGTGGGCGAAAAACTGTTTTTT.

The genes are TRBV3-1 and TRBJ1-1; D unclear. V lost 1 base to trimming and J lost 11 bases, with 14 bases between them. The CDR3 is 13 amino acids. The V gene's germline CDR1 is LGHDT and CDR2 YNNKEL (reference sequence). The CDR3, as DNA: TGTGCCAGCAGCCAAGGTAGAGAGGGCAGGGCTTTCTTT. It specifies CASSQGREGRAFF.

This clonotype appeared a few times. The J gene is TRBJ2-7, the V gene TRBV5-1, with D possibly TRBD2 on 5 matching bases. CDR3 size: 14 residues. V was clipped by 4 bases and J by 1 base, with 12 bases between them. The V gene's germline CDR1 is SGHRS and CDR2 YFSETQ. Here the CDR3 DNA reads TGCGCCAGCAGCCCTAGCTCCACATCCTACGAGCAGTACTTC. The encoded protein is CASSPSSTSYEQYF. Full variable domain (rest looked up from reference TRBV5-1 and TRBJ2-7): KAGVTQTPRYLIKTRGQQVTLSCSPISGHRSVSWYQQTPGQGLQFLFEYFSETQRNKGNFPGRFSGRQFSNSRSEMNVSTLELGDSALYLCASSPSSTSYEQYFGPGTRLTVT.

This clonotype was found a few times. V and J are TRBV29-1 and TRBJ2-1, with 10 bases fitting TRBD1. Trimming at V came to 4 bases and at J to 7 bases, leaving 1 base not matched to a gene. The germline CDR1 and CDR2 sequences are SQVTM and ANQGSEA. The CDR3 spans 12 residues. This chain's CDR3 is CSVGQGANEQFF. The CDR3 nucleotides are TGCAGCGTTGGACAGGGGGCGAATGAGCAGTTCTTC.

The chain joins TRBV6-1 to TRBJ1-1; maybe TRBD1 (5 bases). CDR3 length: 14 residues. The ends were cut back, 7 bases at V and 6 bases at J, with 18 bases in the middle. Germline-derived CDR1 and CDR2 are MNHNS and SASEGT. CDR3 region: CASTTGRGRAEAFF. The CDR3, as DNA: TGTGCCAGCACCACCGGACGGGGGAGGGCTGAAGCTTTCTTT.